This TCR beta chain was obtained from a study of human T cells and chemical hapten exposure. Study summary: Weekly scalp doses of diphenylcyclopropenone were given to patients during the roughly 25-week study.

Notes on the study in general: Significantly more large CDR3 similarity clusters arose among expanded TCRs than among controls.

A note on this clonotype: Antigen unknown.

Time point denoted: patch test 3, about 24 weeks after DPC sensitization. As to treatment: therapeutic diphenylcyclopropenone sensitization with weekly scalp DPC. Each donor was an alopecia patient between 18 and 70 years of age who qualified for DPC. The CDR3 is 16 residues long. The ends were cut back, 2 bases at V and 0 bases at J, with 14 bases in the middle. Each CDR3 protein gets one entry after TCRdb re-called the RACE reads with MiXCR. This repertoire shows roughly 53,000 distinct CDR3 sequences, 9.9% found once; its top ten account for over 15%. This sequence was found in a woman in her 40s with alopecia areata. Some clones in this sample may be carry-over from other donors' samples. Specimen: whole blood, collected in connection with sensitization to the hapten diphenylcyclopropenone (DPC). The chain joins TRBV6-7 to TRBJ2-7; D might be TRBD2 (5 bases). TRBV6-7 is identified as an open reading frame with a role that is uncertain. CDR3 sequence reads: CASSYPPAGSSYEQYF. DNA for the CDR3: TGTGCCAGCAGTTACCCGCCCGCGGGCAGCTCCTACGAGCAGTACTTC.